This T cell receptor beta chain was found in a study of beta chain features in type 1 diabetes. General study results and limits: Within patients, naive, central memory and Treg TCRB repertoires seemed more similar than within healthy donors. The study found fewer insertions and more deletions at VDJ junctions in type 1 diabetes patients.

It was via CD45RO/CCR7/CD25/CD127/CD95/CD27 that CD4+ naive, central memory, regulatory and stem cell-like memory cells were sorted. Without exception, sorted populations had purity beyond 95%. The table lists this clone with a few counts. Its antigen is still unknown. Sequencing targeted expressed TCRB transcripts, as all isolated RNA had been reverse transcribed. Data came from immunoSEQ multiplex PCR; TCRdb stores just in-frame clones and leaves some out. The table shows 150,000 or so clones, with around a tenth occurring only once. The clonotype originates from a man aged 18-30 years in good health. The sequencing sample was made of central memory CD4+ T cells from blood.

CDR3: CASNTQGDEQFF. The CDR3 DNA is TGTGCCAGTAATACACAGGGCGATGAGCAGTTCTTC. The chain uses TRBV19 and TRBJ2-1; the D gene is possibly TRBD1 (6 bases). Trimming pared 7 bases from V and 8 bases from J, leaving 12 bases between. The CDR3 length is 12 residues. Germline V gene lookup returns CDR1 LNHDA and CDR2 SQIVND (reference sequence).